These 15 T cell receptor beta chains share one sample of origin, sequenced in a study of T cell repertoires in cytomegalovirus infection. TCRdb re-called the reads through MiXCR, storing one row per CDR3 protein. The sample consists of about 680,000 distinct CDR3 sequences, more than 20% of them appearing once. Material: CD8+ T cells from PBMCs. The receptors were gathered from a human donor in good health (CMV status not recorded). Some clones in this sample may be carry-over from other donors' samples.

The rearrangement links TRBV28 to TRBJ1-3; no clear D. There are 14 residues in the CDR3. Trimming shortened V by 7 bases and J by 4 bases, and 14 bases separated the two germline ends. The germline CDR1 and CDR2 sequences are MDHEN and SYDVKM. The CDR3: CASTSGETGNTIYF. The CDR3 region has the DNA TGTGCCAGCACCTCCGGAGAGACGGGAAACACCATATATTTT.

This clonotype occurred once. The junction departs from germline at one end; a sequencing error may be responsible. This chain uses TRBV5-3 with TRBJ2-2, with TRBD2 matching 14 bases. TRBV5-3 is treated as an ORF (open reading frame) with a function not yet certain. The CDR3 is 18 residues long. Here the CDR3 reads CASSSPGLAGANTGELFF. CDR3 DNA sequence: TGTGCCAGCAGCTCGCCGGGACTAGCGGGGGCCAACACCGGGGAGCTGTTTTTT.

The chain joins TRBV7-9 to TRBJ2-7; no firm D call. The CDR3 covers 13 residues. Deletions cut 1 base from V and 5 bases from J, with 9 bases between. Germline V CDR1 and CDR2: SEHNR, FQNEAQ (reference sequence). CDR3 region: CASSLGSGHEQYV. The CDR3 DNA reads TGTGCCAGCAGCTTAGGAAGTGGGCACGAGCAGTACGTC.

Concerning this clonotype: This likely comes from a read error, as the CDR3 has no conserved phenylalanine or tryptophan at its end. V is TRBV12-3 or TRBV12-4 and J is TRBJ2-1; D ambiguous. V dropped 4 bases and J dropped 6 bases, with 22 bases sitting between them. This CDR3 spans 17 amino acids. CDR3 DNA: TGTGCCAGCAGTTCCCCGCCCGTCAGTTCTCCAGGCAATGAGCAGTTCTGC. The encoded protein is CASSSPPVSSPGNEQFC.

J is TRBJ2-3 and V is TRBV15, with a possible D match to TRBD2 (5 bases). CDR1 and CDR2 from the germline V gene are LNHNV and YYDKDF (reference sequence). Deletions cut 0 bases from V and 0 bases from J, with 10 bases between. The CDR3 is made up of 16 amino acids. CDR3 nucleotide sequence: TGTGCCACCAGCAGAGAAAAAAGGACTAGCACAGATACGCAGTATTTT. Protein: CATSREKRTSTDTQYF.

The chain has TRBV14 and TRBJ2-4; D remains ambiguous. This CDR3 contains 18 residues. Germline CDR1 and CDR2: SGHDN and FVKESK. V shed 4 bases and J shed 2 bases, with 21 bases lying between them. The DNA for the CDR3 is TGTGCCAGCAGCCCGCGTCATTGGGCCGGTAACCCCAAAAACATTCAGTACTTC. It translates to CASSPRHWAGNPKNIQYF.

V usage is TRBV28 and J usage is TRBJ1-2, with D hard to call. Trimming removed 6 bases from V and 6 bases from J, with 11 bases in between. The CDR3 extends over 12 amino acids. Germline loops: CDR1 MDHEN, CDR2 SYDVKM. DNA for the CDR3: TGTGCCAGCAGCTCAGGAAGGAATGGCTACACCTTC. Encoded protein: CASSSGRNGYTF.

A few counts support this clonotype. The chain is built from TRBV12-5 and TRBJ2-1; the match to TRBD1 covers 7 bases. Trimming took 7 bases from V and 1 from J; bases not matched to a gene: 7. There are 15 residues in the CDR3. CDR1 is LGHNT, CDR2 FRNRAP, per germline. CDR3 loop: CASAQGDPSYNEQFF. CDR3 sequence (DNA): TGTGCTAGTGCCCAGGGGGACCCTTCCTACAATGAGCAGTTCTTC.

This clonotype was seen at least ten times. The chain couples TRBV28 to TRBJ1-2; the match to TRBD1 covers 9 bases. The CDR3 extends over 18 amino acids. Germline CDR1 MDHEN, CDR2 SYDVKM. V was pared by 9 bases and J by 2 bases, with 19 bases of the junction left unmatched. CDR3 sequence (DNA): TGTGCCAGTATCCAGACCTACTTGGACAGGGGTAGGAACTATGGCTACACCTTC. This sequence encodes CASIQTYLDRGRNYGYTF.

This clonotype was observed a few times. The chain uses TRBV28 and TRBJ1-1; a weak D match, TRBD1 (5 bases). V lost 4 bases to trimming and J lost 8 bases, with 17 bases between them. The CDR3 totals 14 residues. The germline V gene has CDR1 MDHEN and CDR2 SYDVKM. CDR3 sequence (DNA): TGTGCCAGCAGTTCCCAAGGGGCTATCAACGAAGCTTTCTTT. Protein product: CASSSQGAINEAFF.

The chain couples TRBV11-2 to TRBJ1-5; D may be TRBD1 (5 bases). This CDR3 spans 13 amino acids. Germline V gives CDR1 SGHAT, CDR2 FQNNGV. V gave up 5 bases and J gave up 4 bases, with 9 bases separating them. The CDR3 DNA sequence: TGTGCCAGCAGCCACCGGGGGAATCAGCCCCAGCATTTT. Translating gives CASSHRGNQPQHF.

In this sample, this clonotype turned up a few times. The genes are TRBV28 and TRBJ1-1, with 7 positions matching TRBD1. CDR1 is MDHEN and CDR2 is SYDVKM in the germline V gene. This CDR3 comprises 16 residues. Germline trimming cut 3 bases from V and 1 base from J; bases unmatched to any gene: 8. The CDR3 loop is CASSLGQGVRNTEAFF. CDR3 DNA sequence: TGTGCCAGCAGTTTGGGTCAGGGGGTACGGAACACTGAAGCTTTCTTT.

This clonotype has a handful of counts. This sequence joins TRBV6-6 and TRBJ2-1, with a weak D call TRBD1 (9 bases). The V gene's germline CDR1 is MNHNY and CDR2 SVGAGI (reference sequence). Trimming left V 6 bases short and J 5 bases short, with 35 bases between. This CDR3 has 21 residues. The CDR3 loop reads CASSSSWRGQGSGRTDNEQFF. The CDR3 coding sequence is TGTGCCAGCAGCTCCTCTTGGCGGGGACAGGGAAGCGGGAGAACCGACAATGAGCAGTTCTTC.

CDR3 region: CASSFYGGPFNEQFF. The CDR3 bases are TGTGCCAGCAGTTTCTACGGGGGGCCCTTCAATGAGCAGTTCTTC. This sequence joins TRBV12-3 or TRBV12-4 and TRBJ2-1, with D possibly TRBD2 on 7 matching bases. The V end lost 3 bases, the J end lost 6 bases, and 15 bases lay between the germline ends. This CDR3 is built from 15 residues.

This chain links TRBV28 with TRBJ2-5, with D perhaps TRBD1 (6 bases). The CDR3 spans 14 residues. The germline gives CDR1 MDHEN, CDR2 SYDVKM. In DNA, the CDR3 is TGTGTCAGTTCCCGGACAGCAAGCCAAGAGACCCAGTACTTC. Amino acid sequence: CVSSRTASQETQYF.